The 24 T cell receptor beta chains reported below all come from one sample, sequenced in a study of CD8+ T cells in alopecia areata. Sequencing relied on a cDNA template that was reverse transcribed from extracted RNA. Clones were read by immunoSEQ multiplex PCR, and TCRdb kept only the in-frame ones, dropping some. This sample has some 100,000 clones, with around 60% found just once. Treatment here: oral pan-JAK inhibitor, 5-10 mg twice daily. Specimen: CD8+ T cells sorted from blood, collected at approximately week 61, from a patient treated with tofacitinib. All receptors come from a human donor with alopecia areata.

The chain carries TRBV14 and TRBJ2-5; D is perhaps TRBD2 (5 bases). Germline CDR1 is SGHDN and CDR2 is FVKESK. The V gene lost 4 bases and the J gene lost 5 bases, with 14 bases spanning the gap. The length of the CDR3 is 14 residues. The CDR3 DNA sequence: TGTGCCAGCAGCCCAACTAAGTCGGGGGAGACCCAGTACTTC. As protein: CASSPTKSGETQYF.

The V call is TRBV27, the J call TRBJ2-7; D unclear. Germline lookup yields CDR1 MNHEY and CDR2 SMNVEV (reference sequence). This CDR3 is built from 13 residues. V was clipped by 8 bases and J by 1 base, with 12 bases between them. This CDR3 is CASRGTASYEQYF. The CDR3 nucleotides read TGTGCCAGCCGCGGTACAGCTTCCTACGAGCAGTACTTC.

This sequence joins TRBV28 and TRBJ1-2; 7 bases fit TRBD1. Germline V gene sequence: CDR1 MDHEN, CDR2 SYDVKM. The ends lost 7 bases at V and 6 bases at J; junction bases unmatched: 11. The CDR3 sequence is 14 residues long. The CDR3 DNA follows: TGTGCCAGCACCATCTCAGGACAGGCCCATGGCTACACCTTC. Protein product: CASTISGQAHGYTF.

V is TRBV6-1 and J is TRBJ2-1; 9 bases line up with TRBD2. V trimming: 8 bases; J trimming: 7 bases; junction bases outside the gene matches: 6. The germline V gene has CDR1 MNHNS and CDR2 SASEGT. This CDR3 contains 13 residues. In DNA, the CDR3 is TGTGCCAGCGGGCTAGCGGGGTGGAATGAGCAGTTCTTC. The encoded protein is CASGLAGWNEQFF.

V and J are TRBV27 and TRBJ1-5; D may be TRBD1 (6 bases). V lost 4 bases and J 4 bases, leaving 11 bases between the germline ends. This CDR3 region has 14 residues. Germline CDR1 MNHEY, CDR2 SMNVEV (reference sequence). As DNA, the CDR3 is TGTGCCAGCAGTTCGGACAGCCTGAATCAGCCCCAGCATTTT. Translating it yields CASSSDSLNQPQHF.

The chain uses TRBV5-6 and TRBJ1-2; 11 bases are a match to TRBD1. Looked up from germline, CDR1 is SGHDT and CDR2 is YYEEEE. V dropped 2 bases and J dropped 4; count of bases not matched to a gene: 4. This CDR3 contains 15 residues. The CDR3 coding sequence is TGTGCCAGCAGCTTTGGGACAGGGGGTGGCTATGGCTACACCTTC. Its translation: CASSFGTGGGYGYTF.

The chain joins TRBV2 to TRBJ1-5; 8 bases are a match to TRBD1. The CDR3 extends over 13 amino acids. CDR1 is SNHLY and CDR2 is FYNNEI in the germline V gene. Trimming cost V 9 bases and J 4 bases; bases outside gene matches: 5. CDR3: CARQGEGNQPQHF. The DNA of the CDR3 is TGTGCCAGACAGGGGGAAGGTAATCAGCCCCAGCATTTT.

The J gene is TRBJ1-3, the V gene TRBV7-9; D gene uncertain. The CDR3 extends over 16 amino acids. Germline values: CDR1 SEHNR, CDR2 FQNEAQ (reference sequence). Trimming removed 5 bases at V and 2 bases at J, with 16 bases between. CDR3 protein: CASSPGSAVPGNTIYF. The CDR3 nucleotides are TGTGCCAGCAGCCCCGGTTCCGCTGTCCCTGGAAACACCATATATTTT.

This chain links TRBV13 with TRBJ2-1; 14 nucleotides line up with TRBD2. The germline gives CDR1 PRHDT, CDR2 FYEKMQ (reference sequence). This CDR3 is built from 19 residues. V shed 4 bases, J shed 0 bases, and the junction held 8 bases outside the gene matches. The CDR3 region has the DNA TGTGCCAGCAGCTCCGGGACTAGCGGGGGTGCTAGCTCCTACAATGAGCAGTTCTTC. Its translation is CASSSGTSGGASSYNEQFF.

V and J are TRBV6-4 and TRBJ2-1; 8 bases align to TRBD1. Trimming took 11 bases from V and 5 from J; bases not matched to a gene: 11. Germline V lookup: CDR1 MRHNA, CDR2 SNTAGT. The CDR3 covers 14 residues. CDR3 bases: TGTGCCCCTGCCGCGTACAGGGGGGACAATGAGCAGTTCTTC. This translates into CAPAAYRGDNEQFF.

This chain uses TRBV27 with TRBJ1-2; D may be TRBD1 (6 bases). CDR3 length: 13 residues. Germline-derived CDR1 and CDR2 are MNHEY and SMNVEV (reference sequence). Deletions cut 6 bases from V and 4 bases from J, with 12 bases between. CDR3 sequence (DNA): TGTGCCAGCAGCCTAGGGGGAGGCTATGGCTACACCTTC. The encoded protein is CASSLGGGYGYTF.

This clone has a single count. The rearrangement uses TRBV4-1 and TRBJ2-1; 8 positions agree with TRBD2. CDR3 size: 13 residues. With V trimmed by 2 bases and J by 8 bases, 2 bases remained unmatched. CDR1 is MGHRA, CDR2 YSYEKL, per germline. The CDR3 here is CASSQHGGDEQFF. The DNA for the CDR3 is TGCGCCAGCAGCCAACACGGGGGGGATGAGCAGTTCTTC.

This clone was picked up a small number of times. The genes are TRBV29-1 and TRBJ2-2; D is perhaps TRBD1 (7 bases). V shed 4 bases and J shed 6 bases, with 12 bases lying between them. The CDR3 has 13 residues. Germline CDR1 reads SQVTM; CDR2 reads ANQGSEA. CDR3 sequence: CSVADREAGELFF. For the CDR3, the DNA is TGCAGCGTTGCCGACAGGGAGGCCGGGGAGCTGTTTTTT.

The CDR3 sequence is CASSLWTGVHTGELFF. In DNA, the CDR3 is TGTGCCAGCAGCCTATGGACAGGGGTGCACACCGGGGAGCTGTTTTTT. The chain uses TRBV7-9 and TRBJ2-2; 9 nucleotides match TRBD1. V was clipped by 5 bases and J by 3 bases; unmatched bases: 7. This CDR3 has 16 amino acids. CDR1 is SEHNR, CDR2 FQNEAQ, per germline (reference sequence). The full variable domain, completed using reference TRBV7-9 and TRBJ2-2, is DTGVSQNPRHKITKRGQNVTFRCDPISEHNRLYWYRQTLGQGPEFLTYFQNEAQLEKSRLLSDRFSAERPKGSFSTLEIQRTEQGDSAMYLCASSLWTGVHTGELFFGEGSRLTVL.

The chain has TRBV11-2 and TRBJ2-7; no clear D gene. V shed 1 base and J shed 0 bases, with 10 bases lying between them. The CDR3 totals 15 residues. Germline V gene lookup returns CDR1 SGHAT and CDR2 FQNNGV. CDR3 region: CASSLGPQVSYEQYF. CDR3 nucleotide sequence: TGTGCCAGCAGCTTAGGGCCCCAGGTCTCCTACGAGCAGTACTTC.

V and J are TRBV7-2 and TRBJ2-3; 14 bases agree with TRBD2. CDR1 and CDR2 from the germline V gene are SGHTA and FQGNSA. This CDR3 contains 18 residues. With 5 bases clipped from V and 0 bases from J, the junction kept 7 bases outside the gene matches. The CDR3, as DNA: TGTGCCAGCAGCCGCGGACTAGCGGGGGGTACTAGCACAGATACGCAGTATTTT. This gives the protein CASSRGLAGGTSTDTQYF. The whole variable domain, remainder taken from reference TRBV7-2 and TRBJ2-3, is GAGVSQSPSNKVTEKGKDVELRCDPISGHTALYWYRQSLGQGLEFLIYFQGNSAPDKSGLPSDRFSAERTGGSVSTLTIQRTQQEDSAVYLCASSRGLAGGTSTDTQYFGPGTRLTVL.

This clone has more than one count but fewer than ten. This sequence joins TRBV7-6 and TRBJ2-2; TRBD2 aligns across 10 bases. V shed 5 bases, J shed 7 bases, and the junction held 10 bases outside the gene matches. CDR1 SGHVS and CDR2 FNYEAQ come from the germline V gene. The CDR3 extends over 16 amino acids. The CDR3 coding sequence is TGTGCCAGCAGCCCAGGAGCGGGGGGGCCTGGCGGGGAGCTGTTTTTT. The encoded protein is CASSPGAGGPGGELFF.

This CDR3 reads CAWTPGMGNQPQHF. The CDR3 DNA reads as TGTGCCTGGACACCCGGGATGGGCAATCAGCCCCAGCATTTT. V is TRBV30 and J is TRBJ1-5; D is unclear. The CDR3 contains 14 residues. CDR1 GTSNPN and CDR2 SVGIG come from the germline V gene (reference sequence). The V and J ends lost 4 bases and 2 bases respectively, with 12 bases between them. Full variable domain (outside the CDR3, taken from reference TRBV30 and TRBJ1-5): SQTIHQWPATLVQPVGSPLSLECTVEGTSNPNLYWYRQAAGRGLQLLFYSVGIGQISSEVPQNLSASRPQDRQFILSSKKLLLSDSGFYLCAWTPGMGNQPQHFGDGTRLSIL.

The chain carries TRBV6-6 and TRBJ1-2; D remains unclear. This CDR3 comprises 11 residues. Germline lookup yields CDR1 MNHNY and CDR2 SVGAGI (reference sequence). V dropped 7 bases and J dropped 1 base, with 4 bases sitting between them. CDR3 in amino acids: CASTDNYGYTF. The CDR3 bases are TGTGCCAGCACAGATAACTATGGCTACACCTTC.

The gene calls are TRBV15 and TRBJ1-6; D gene ambiguous. CDR1 LNHNV and CDR2 YYDKDF come from the germline V gene (reference sequence). There are 14 residues in the CDR3. The V end was cut by 1 base, the J end by 8 bases, with 9 bases between. The CDR3 spells CATSRAGSDSPLHF. The CDR3 DNA reads as TGTGCCACCAGCAGAGCAGGATCTGATTCACCCCTCCACTTT. The full variable domain, rest sourced from reference TRBV15 and TRBJ1-6, is DAMVIQNPRYQVTQFGKPVTLSCSQTLNHNVMYWYQQKSSQAPKLLFHYYDKDFNNEADTPDNFQSRRPNTSFCFLDIRSPGLGDTAMYLCATSRAGSDSPLHFGNGTRLTVT.

The sample holds a few counts of this clone. The chain recombines TRBV7-9 with TRBJ2-1; the match to TRBD2 covers 9 bases. Germline CDR1 SEHNR, CDR2 FQNEAQ (reference sequence). V lost 5 bases to trimming and J lost 8 bases; unmatched junction nucleotides: 13. CDR3 length: 16 residues. Here the CDR3 reads CASSPPERGEGHEQFF. In DNA form, the CDR3 reads TGTGCCAGCAGCCCGCCCGAGCGGGGGGAGGGCCATGAGCAGTTCTTC.

This sequence joins TRBV10-3 and TRBJ1-5; D remains unclear. V was shortened by 11 bases and J by 5 bases, with 7 bases between the two germline ends. This CDR3 is 10 amino acids long. Per the germline V gene, CDR1 is ENHRY and CDR2 is SYGVKD. CDR3 loop: CAAGYQPQHF. The CDR3 bases are TGTGCCGCAGGATATCAGCCCCAGCATTTT.

This clone was counted only a few times. The chain links TRBV6-6 to TRBJ1-1, with D maybe TRBD1 (5 bases). This CDR3 comprises 13 residues. The germline gives CDR1 MNHNY, CDR2 SVGAGI (reference sequence). The germline V and J ends were trimmed by 2 bases and 5 bases, with 9 bases remaining between them. DNA for the CDR3: TGTGCCAGCAGTTACGGCAGGGTGACTGAAGCTTTCTTT. Residues: CASSYGRVTEAFF.

The chain employs TRBV9 and TRBJ1-2; 10 bases match TRBD1. Germline V gene lookup returns CDR1 SGDLS and CDR2 YYNGEE. CDR3 length: 15 amino acids. With 4 bases clipped from V and 4 bases from J, the junction kept 7 bases outside the gene matches. Written as DNA, the CDR3 is TGTGCCAGCAGCCCCGGGACAGGGGTTGGCTATGGCTACACCTTC. Translation: CASSPGTGVGYGYTF.